One sample yielded the 22 T cell receptor beta chains listed below, sequenced in a study of radiotherapy plus CTLA-4 blockade in lung cancer. The table came from immunoSEQ multiplex PCR; TCRdb's copy has only in-frame clones and leaves some out. Here the sample spans 50,000 to 65,000 clones, around 75% being singletons. The sample consisted of peripheral blood, taken from a patient treated with radiotherapy plus ipilimumab. These TCRs come from a human donor with non-small cell lung cancer who had a complete response to radiotherapy plus ipilimumab.

The chain is built from TRBV6-5 and TRBJ1-5, with 9 bases that match TRBD1. In germline, CDR1 is MNHEY, CDR2 SVGAGI. CDR3 length equals 16 residues. V was pared by 2 bases and J by 3 bases, with 5 bases of the junction left unmatched. Written as DNA, the CDR3 is TGTGCCAGCAGTTACGGTGGACAGGGGACCAATCAGCCCCAGCATTTT. Residues: CASSYGGQGTNQPQHF.

The rearrangement joins TRBV6-5 to TRBJ2-7; D is ambiguous. CDR3 length equals 14 residues. The germline V and J ends were trimmed by 4 bases and 3 bases, with 13 bases remaining between them. CDR1 MNHEY and CDR2 SVGAGI come from the germline V gene. This chain's CDR3 is CASSSRVIGYEQYF. In DNA form, the CDR3 reads TGTGCCAGCAGTTCTCGAGTGATCGGCTACGAGCAGTACTTC.

This chain uses TRBV7-2 with TRBJ2-5; a weak D match, TRBD1 (6 bases). V lost 0 bases and J 0 bases, leaving 17 bases between the germline ends. The CDR3 totals 18 residues. CDR1 SGHTA and CDR2 FQGNSA come from the germline V gene. CDR3: CASSLAVGQGMYQETQYF. As DNA, the CDR3 is TGTGCCAGCAGCTTAGCTGTGGGGCAGGGGATGTACCAAGAGACCCAGTACTTC.

This rearrangement joins TRBV10-2 to TRBJ2-4; 10 positions match TRBD1. This CDR3 contains 19 residues. Per the germline V gene, CDR1 is WSHSY and CDR2 is SAAADI. The ends lost 4 bases at V and 2 bases at J; junction bases unmatched: 14. CDR3 DNA: TGCGCCAGCAGTGTCACGGGGACAGGGGTGAAGGGAACCAAAAACATTCAGTACTTC. Translating it yields CASSVTGTGVKGTKNIQYF.

The CDR3 loop reads CASSPYDNSYNSPLHF. CDR3 DNA: TGTGCCAGCTCACCTTACGACAACTCCTATAATTCACCCCTCCACTTT. The chain carries TRBV18 and TRBJ1-6; D gene ambiguous. The germline V gene has CDR1 KGHSH and CDR2 LQKENI. CDR3 length equals 16 residues. Trimming took off 3 bases at V and 0 bases at J, with 9 bases between the two ends.

This chain joins TRBV5-1 and TRBJ2-2; D is possibly TRBD2 (5 bases). The CDR3 contains 15 residues. The germline CDR1 and CDR2 sequences are SGHRS and YFSETQ. With 0 bases removed from V and 4 bases from J, the gap between germline ends came to 10 bases. DNA for the CDR3: TGCGCCAGCAGCTTGGACAGCGGTAGCACCGGGGAGCTGTTTTTT. Translating it yields CASSLDSGSTGELFF.

V gene TRBV5-4 combines with J gene TRBJ1-1; D unclear. Germline lookup yields CDR1 SGHNT and CDR2 YYREEE (reference sequence). V shed 0 bases and J shed 0 bases, with 18 bases lying between them. The CDR3 contains 18 residues. The DNA of the CDR3 is TGTGCCAGCAGCTTGGCGGGCGGGTTCCAATCCCTGAACACTGAAGCTTTCTTT. Protein sequence: CASSLAGGFQSLNTEAFF.

The gene calls are TRBV4-3 and TRBJ2-7; weak D call: TRBD2 (6 bases). CDR1 LGHNA and CDR2 YSLEER come from the germline V gene. V shed 1 base and J shed 3 bases, with 16 bases lying between them. The CDR3 has 16 amino acids. The CDR3 DNA sequence: TGCGCCAGCAGCCAAGCACGGGGGACGTCTGGCTACGAGCAGTACTTC. It codes for CASSQARGTSGYEQYF.

The chain employs TRBV21-1 and TRBJ2-7; the table's D call, TRBD2, has no DNA check behind it. TRBV21-1 has pseudogene status. CDR3 size: 15 residues. The CDR3 region is CASSKISGLIYEQYV. The CDR3 bases are TGTGCCAGCAGCAAAATCTCGGGACTAATCTACGAGCAGTACGTC.

CDR3 residues: CASSLNGDRGNTIYF. The DNA for the CDR3 is TGTGCCAGCAGTCTAAACGGAGACCGAGGAAACACCATATATTTT. The rearrangement joins TRBV7-9 to TRBJ1-3; no clear D gene. There are 15 residues in the CDR3. In germline, CDR1 is SEHNR, CDR2 FQNEAQ (reference sequence). V lost 6 bases and J lost 4, with 16 bases in between.

This chain links TRBV30 with TRBJ1-1; weak D call: TRBD1 (5 bases). Trimming stripped 5 bases from V and 1 base from J, with 11 bases between. The CDR3 contains 13 residues. CDR1 and CDR2 (germline): GTSNPN, SVGIG (reference sequence). The CDR3 reads CAWEQDRNTEAFF. The CDR3, as DNA: TGTGCCTGGGAACAAGACAGGAACACTGAAGCTTTCTTT.

The count of this clone is one. V and J are TRBV29-1 and TRBJ2-5, with D maybe TRBD1 (6 bases). V shed 3 bases and J shed 5 bases, with 10 bases lying between them. Germline lookup yields CDR1 SQVTM and CDR2 ANQGSEA. The CDR3 length is 12 residues. This CDR3 is CSVEGQGETQYF. The DNA for the CDR3 is TGCAGCGTTGAGGGGCAGGGGGAGACCCAGTACTTC.

The chain couples TRBV5-1 to TRBJ2-3; 9 positions match TRBD1. The CDR3 extends over 17 amino acids. The V and J ends lost 7 bases and 4 bases, in that order; junction bases with no gene match: 16. CDR1 SGHRS and CDR2 YFSETQ come from the germline V gene. The CDR3 loop reads CASGRIPGQGLADTQYF. The DNA for the CDR3 is TGCGCCAGCGGTAGAATCCCGGGACAGGGTTTAGCAGATACGCAGTATTTT.

The chain is built from TRBV30 and TRBJ1-4, with D possibly being TRBD1 (6 bases). Germline loops: CDR1 GTSNPN, CDR2 SVGIG (reference sequence). Trimming removed 0 bases at V and 6 bases at J, with 8 bases between. The CDR3 runs to 13 residues. The CDR3: CAWSVQGHEKLFF. DNA of the CDR3: TGTGCCTGGAGTGTACAGGGCCATGAAAAACTGTTTTTT.

CDR3 in DNA: TGCGCCAGCAGCCAGGAGGGAATCTATGGCTACACCTTC. It codes for CASSQEGIYGYTF. The rearrangement joins TRBV4-1 to TRBJ1-2, with no clear D. The CDR3 consists of 13 residues. CDR1 and CDR2 from the germline V gene are MGHRA and YSYEKL. V lost 3 bases, J lost 4 bases, and 9 bases lay in between.

By sample share, this clone is medium-sized. The V gene is TRBV27, the J gene TRBJ1-3, with a possible D match to TRBD1 (6 bases). The ends were cut back, 5 bases at V and 0 bases at J, with 14 bases in the middle. CDR1 and CDR2 from the germline V gene are MNHEY and SMNVEV (reference sequence). This CDR3 is built from 16 residues. The CDR3: CASSPLDRNSGNTIYF. As DNA, the CDR3 is TGTGCCAGCAGTCCCCTAGACAGGAACTCTGGAAACACCATATATTTT.

V gene TRBV7-8 combines with J gene TRBJ2-7; tentative D call: TRBD2 (5 bases). In germline, CDR1 is SGHVS, CDR2 FQNEAQ. The V end lost 6 bases, the J end lost 2 bases, and 20 bases lay between the germline ends. The CDR3 contains 16 residues. CDR3 amino acids: CASRPTGKEGTYEQYF. CDR3 sequence (DNA): TGTGCCAGCAGACCTACGGGGAAAGAAGGCACCTACGAGCAGTACTTC.

V is TRBV7-2 and J is TRBJ1-4, with TRBD1 identical over 10 bases. Germline assignment: CDR1 SGHTA and CDR2 FQGNSA. The CDR3 is 15 residues long. Germline trimming cut 1 base from V and 8 bases from J; bases unmatched to any gene: 4. CDR3 DNA sequence: TGTGCCAGCAGCTTAGAGACAGGGGGCCAGGAAAAACTGTTTTTT. Residues: CASSLETGGQEKLFF.

This clone was picked up a small number of times. The rearrangement uses TRBV6-6 and TRBJ1-3, with 9 bases matching TRBD1. Per the germline V gene, CDR1 is MNHNY and CDR2 is SVGAGI (reference sequence). CDR3 size: 15 residues. Germline trimming cut 6 bases from V and 3 bases from J; bases unmatched to any gene: 6. CDR3 loop: CASRPDRGYGNTIYF. The CDR3 DNA follows: TGTGCCAGCAGACCGGACAGGGGCTATGGAAACACCATATATTTT.

This clone was seen only a few times. The V call is TRBV6-1, the J call TRBJ2-1; perhaps TRBD1 as D (5 bases). Trimming took off 1 base at V and 8 bases at J, with 12 bases between the two ends. The CDR3 is 14 residues long. In germline, CDR1 is MNHNS, CDR2 SASEGT. Written as DNA, the CDR3 is TGTGCCAGCAGTGAAGGACAGCTTTGGGATGAGCAGTTCTTC. Protein product: CASSEGQLWDEQFF.

The chain combines TRBV27 with TRBJ2-4; 7 bases are shared with TRBD2. The germline CDR1 and CDR2 sequences are MNHEY and SMNVEV (reference sequence). This CDR3 contains 17 residues. Trimming at V came to 5 bases and at J to 0 bases, leaving 10 bases not matched to a gene. CDR3 residues: CASSPQAGFLAKNIQYF. CDR3 nucleotides: TGTGCCAGCAGTCCACAAGCGGGATTCTTAGCCAAAAACATTCAGTACTTC.

A word on this clone: Its ends do not fully match the called genes, so a read error is possible. This rearrangement joins TRBV6-1 to TRBJ2-5; perhaps TRBD1 as D (6 bases). The CDR3 is 16 amino acids. The germline CDR1 and CDR2 sequences are MNHNS and SASEGT. The CDR3 spells CASSDGTPRRGEAQYF. In DNA, the CDR3 is TGTGCCAGCAGTGACGGGACACCCCGGAGAGGAGAGGCCCAGTACTTC.